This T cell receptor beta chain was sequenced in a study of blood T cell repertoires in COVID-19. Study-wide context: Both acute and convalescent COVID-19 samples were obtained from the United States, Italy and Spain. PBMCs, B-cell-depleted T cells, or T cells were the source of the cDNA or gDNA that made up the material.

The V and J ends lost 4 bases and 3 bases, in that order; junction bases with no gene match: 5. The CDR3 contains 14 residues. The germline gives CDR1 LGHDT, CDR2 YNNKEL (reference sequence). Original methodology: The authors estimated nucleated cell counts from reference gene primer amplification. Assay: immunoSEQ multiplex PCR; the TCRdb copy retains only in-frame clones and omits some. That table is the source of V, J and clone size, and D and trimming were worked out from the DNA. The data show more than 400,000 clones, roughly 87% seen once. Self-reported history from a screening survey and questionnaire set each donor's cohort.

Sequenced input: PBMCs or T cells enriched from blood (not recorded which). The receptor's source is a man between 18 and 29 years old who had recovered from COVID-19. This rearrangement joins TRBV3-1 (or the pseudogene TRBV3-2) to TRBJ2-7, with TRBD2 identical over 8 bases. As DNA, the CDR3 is TGTGCCAGCAGCCCGGGAGGGGGGCTCTACGAGCAGTACTTC. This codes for CASSPGGGLYEQYF.